A single sample is the source of the 21 T cell receptor beta chains below, sequenced in a study of PD-1 blockade in classical Hodgkin lymphoma. Repertoires were generated with immunoSEQ multiplex PCR, while TCRdb's copy carries only in-frame clones and drops some. The sample shows under 60,000 clones, roughly 86% of them seen only once. Stated time point: cycle 4 day 1 (C4D1), after about 6 weeks of nivolumab. Relapse was seen in all patients after autologous stem cell transplantation, and brentuximab vedotin exposure was variable. The sequenced sample was peripheral blood mononuclear cells (PBMCs), obtained before the fourth cycle of nivolumab. These receptors were collected from a human donor with classical Hodgkin lymphoma.

This clone was recorded once. The genes are TRBV6-5 and TRBJ2-2; no reliable D call. The CDR3 loop spans 14 amino acids. Trimming removed 3 bases from V and 2 bases from J, with 7 bases in between. Looked up from germline, CDR1 is MNHEY and CDR2 is SVGAGI. CDR3 in DNA: TGTGCCAGCAGTTATAACCGAAACACCGGGGAGCTGTTTTTT. Translated: CASSYNRNTGELFF.

The gene calls are TRBV6-1 and TRBJ2-3; 13 nucleotides align to TRBD2. CDR1 is MNHNS, CDR2 SASEGT, per germline. There are 17 residues in the CDR3. The V gene end was trimmed by 2 bases and the J gene end by 1 base; junction bases not matched to a gene: 3. CDR3 DNA sequence: TGTGCCAGCAGTGAACAGGGACTAGCGGGGCGCACAGATACGCAGTATTTT. It is translated as CASSEQGLAGRTDTQYF.

The CDR3 here is CASSYGTSAYYEQYF. In nucleotides, the CDR3 is TGTGCCAGCAGTTACGGGACGTCGGCTTACTACGAGCAGTACTTC. V is TRBV6-6 and J is TRBJ2-7; D is possibly TRBD1 or TRBD2 (5 bases each). Trimming shortened V by 2 bases and J by 3 bases, and 14 bases separated the two germline ends. Germline CDR1 MNHNY, CDR2 SVGAGI (reference sequence). This CDR3 has 15 amino acids.

The chain carries TRBV6-4 and TRBJ1-5, with D possibly TRBD1 on 5 matching bases. Germline V gene sequence: CDR1 MRHNA, CDR2 SNTAGT. V lost 5 bases and J lost 4, with 9 bases in between. The CDR3 is made up of 13 amino acids. CDR3 sequence reads: CASSQGSNQPQHF. In DNA form, the CDR3 reads TGTGCCAGCAGTCAGGGTTCGAATCAGCCCCAGCATTTT.

V usage is TRBV2 and J usage is TRBJ2-7; no definite D call. The germline V gene has CDR1 SNHLY and CDR2 FYNNEI. Trimming removed 1 base at V and 2 bases at J, with 12 bases between. The CDR3 contains 15 residues. CDR3 protein: CASSEEARFAYEQYF. The CDR3 nucleotides read TGTGCCAGCAGTGAAGAGGCCAGGTTTGCCTACGAGCAGTACTTC.

This clone was picked up one time. The chain joins TRBV6-5 to TRBJ1-4; D possibly corresponds to TRBD1 (6 bases). CDR1 and CDR2 from the germline V gene are MNHEY and SVGAGI. With 4 bases removed from V and 3 bases from J, the gap between germline ends came to 12 bases. The length of the CDR3 is 15 residues. CDR3 sequence reads: CASSSSGHSNEKLFF. The CDR3 DNA follows: TGTGCCAGCAGTTCATCGGGACACTCTAATGAAAAACTGTTTTTT.

CDR3 in amino acids: CASSKGTGTSVSYEQYF. The CDR3 coding sequence is TGTGCCAGCAGCAAAGGCACCGGGACTAGCGTCTCCTACGAGCAGTACTTC. The chain employs TRBV5-4 and TRBJ2-7; 10 nucleotides match TRBD2. The CDR3 consists of 17 residues. Germline V lookup: CDR1 SGHNT, CDR2 YYREEE (reference sequence). With V trimmed by 4 bases and J by 0 bases, 10 bases remained unmatched.

This chain connects TRBV28 to TRBJ1-5; 12 nucleotides agree with TRBD1. Germline V gives CDR1 MDHEN, CDR2 SYDVKM. This CDR3 has 16 residues. The trim removed 5 bases at V and 5 bases at J, leaving 7 bases unmatched. The CDR3 bases are TGTGCCAGCAGTCTCGGCGGGACAGGGGGCCATCAGCCCCAGCATTTT. Translation: CASSLGGTGGHQPQHF.

The chain combines TRBV2 with TRBJ2-1; 9 nucleotides align to TRBD1. Trimming removed 3 bases from V and 3 bases from J; junction bases left unmatched: 0. This CDR3 is built from 14 residues. Per germline, CDR1 SNHLY and CDR2 FYNNEI. The CDR3 protein is CASSEGQGYNEQFF. The DNA for the CDR3 is TGTGCCAGCAGTGAGGGACAGGGCTACAATGAGCAGTTCTTC.

This chain connects TRBV4-3 to TRBJ2-6, with D unresolved. The CDR3 runs 16 residues. Trimming left V 0 bases short and J 2 bases short, with 8 bases between. Germline V CDR1 and CDR2: LGHNA, YSLEER. The CDR3 bases are TGCGCCAGCAGCCAAGACGGTGGGACTGGGGCCAACGTCCTGACTTTC. Encoded protein: CASSQDGGTGANVLTF.

This clone occurred once. The rearrangement joins TRBV14 to TRBJ1-1; D uncertain. CDR1 and CDR2 (germline): SGHDN, FVKESK. The CDR3 is 14 residues long. V was shortened by 4 bases and J by 2 bases, with 11 bases between the two germline ends. CDR3 protein: CASSLLRSNTEAFF. CDR3 nucleotide sequence: TGTGCCAGCAGCCTTCTAAGGAGTAACACTGAAGCTTTCTTT. The whole variable domain, filled in from reference TRBV14 and TRBJ1-1, reads EAGVTQFPSHSVIEKGQTVTLRCDPISGHDNLYWYRRVMGKEIKFLLHFVKESKQDESGMPNNRFLAERTGGTYSTLKVQPAELEDSGVYFCASSLLRSNTEAFFGQGTRLTVV.

V gene TRBV27 combines with J gene TRBJ2-7; 10 bases agree with TRBD1. V lost 5 bases and J lost 2; bases outside the gene matches: 6. The CDR3 runs to 15 residues. Germline V gene data show CDR1 as MNHEY and CDR2 as SMNVEV (reference sequence). The CDR3 is CASSPIGTGAYEQYF. Written as DNA, the CDR3 is TGTGCCAGCAGTCCGATCGGGACAGGGGCCTACGAGCAGTACTTC.

The chain links TRBV6-4 to TRBJ2-4, with D perhaps TRBD1 (6 bases). CDR1 and CDR2 from the germline V gene are MRHNA and SNTAGT. The germline V and J ends were trimmed by 3 bases and 7 bases, with 10 bases remaining between them. The CDR3 has 13 amino acids. The CDR3 here is CASSEGQGNIQYF. CDR3 nucleotide sequence: TGTGCCAGCAGTGAAGGTCAGGGGAACATTCAGTACTTC.

The chain is built from TRBV6-1 and TRBJ2-1; maybe TRBD2 (5 bases). Trimming pared 4 bases from V and 7 bases from J, leaving 14 bases between. Germline-derived CDR1 and CDR2 are MNHNS and SASEGT. The CDR3 contains 14 residues. The CDR3 bases are TGTGCCAGCAGTGTGGACCCGACGGGGAATGAGCAGTTCTTC. This gives the protein CASSVDPTGNEQFF.

The chain is built from TRBV5-4 and TRBJ1-2; perhaps TRBD1 as D (5 bases). The CDR3 runs to 13 residues. The germline gives CDR1 SGHNT, CDR2 YYREEE (reference sequence). V lost 0 bases, J lost 2 bases, and 5 bases lay in between. The CDR3 coding sequence is TGTGCCAGCAGCTTGGGGGGGAACTATGGCTACACCTTC. Its translation is CASSLGGNYGYTF.

V and J are TRBV7-9 and TRBJ2-7; TRBD2 agrees at 7 bases. Per the germline V gene, CDR1 is SEHNR and CDR2 is FQNEAQ (reference sequence). This CDR3 region has 15 residues. Germline trimming cut 3 bases from V and 2 bases from J; bases unmatched to any gene: 7. The CDR3 DNA follows: TGTGCCAGCAGCTTCGGTCCGGGGGGAACCTACGAGCAGTACTTC. Its protein is CASSFGPGGTYEQYF.

The V gene is TRBV6-5, the J gene TRBJ1-2, with 11 positions matching TRBD1. CDR3 length: 14 residues. Trimming removed 5 bases from V and 8 bases from J; junction bases left unmatched: 7. Germline CDR1 and CDR2: MNHEY and SVGAGI. The CDR3 protein is CASSKGQGARGYTF. CDR3 bases: TGTGCCAGCAGTAAAGGACAGGGGGCGAGGGGCTACACCTTC.

J is TRBJ2-2 and V is TRBV19; the D gene could be TRBD1 or TRBD2 (6 bases each). With 6 bases removed from V and 4 bases from J, the gap between germline ends came to 12 bases. The CDR3 consists of 14 residues. Germline CDR1 and CDR2: LNHDA and SQIVND (reference sequence). The CDR3 region has the DNA TGTGCCAGTAGAGGAACGGGGGCCACCGGGGAGCTGTTTTTT. This sequence encodes CASRGTGATGELFF. Complete variable domain (other parts from reference TRBV19 and TRBJ2-2): DGGITQSPKYLFRKEGQNVTLSCEQNLNHDAMYWYRQDPGQGLRLIYYSQIVNDFQKGDIAEGYSVSREKKESFPLTVTSAQKNPTAFYLCASRGTGATGELFFGEGSRLTVL.

The count of this clone is one. V gene TRBV9 combines with J gene TRBJ2-1; weak D call: TRBD2 (5 bases). CDR3 size: 14 residues. The germline gives CDR1 SGDLS, CDR2 YYNGEE. The V and J ends lost 3 bases and 2 bases respectively, with 9 bases between them. For the CDR3, the DNA is TGTGCCAGCAGCGCCGCCGGGACCTACAATGAGCAGTTCTTC. As protein: CASSAAGTYNEQFF.

The chain couples TRBV6-1 to TRBJ1-5; 9 bases line up with TRBD1. The CDR3 is 15 amino acids. After removal of 6 bases from V and 4 bases from J, the junction contained 7 bases not matched to a gene. Germline-derived CDR1 and CDR2 are MNHNS and SASEGT. CDR3 residues: CASRVGTGKNQPQHF. The CDR3 DNA is TGTGCCAGCAGAGTGGGGACAGGGAAAAATCAGCCCCAGCATTTT.

The chain combines TRBV7-9 with TRBJ1-3; 7 bases are shared with TRBD1. With 0 bases clipped from V and 3 bases from J, the junction kept 2 bases outside the gene matches. Germline V gene data show CDR1 as SEHNR and CDR2 as FQNEAQ (reference sequence). The CDR3 consists of 15 residues. CDR3 sequence reads: CASSLAGGGGNTIYF. In nucleotides, the CDR3 is TGTGCCAGCAGCTTAGCAGGGGGCGGTGGAAACACCATATATTTT.